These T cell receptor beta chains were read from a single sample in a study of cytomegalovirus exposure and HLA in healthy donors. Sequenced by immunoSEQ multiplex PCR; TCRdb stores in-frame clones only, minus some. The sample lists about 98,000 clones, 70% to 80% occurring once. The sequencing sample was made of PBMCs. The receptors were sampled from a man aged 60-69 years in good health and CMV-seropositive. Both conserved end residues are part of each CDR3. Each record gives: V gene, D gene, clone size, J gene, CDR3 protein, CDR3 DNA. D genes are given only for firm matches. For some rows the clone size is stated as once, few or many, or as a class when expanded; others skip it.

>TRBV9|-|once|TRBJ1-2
CASSVAREVPLYGYTF
TGTGCCAGCAGCGTAGCCAGGGAAGTTCCCCTCTATGGCTACACCTTC
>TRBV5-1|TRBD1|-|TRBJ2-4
CASSLVYRGSEKGIQYF
TGCGCCAGCAGCTTGGTATACAGGGGGTCCGAAAAAGGCATTCAGTACTTC
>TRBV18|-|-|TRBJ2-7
CASSPIQGSYEQYF
TGTGCCAGCTCACCAATCCAGGGCTCCTACGAGCAGTACTTC
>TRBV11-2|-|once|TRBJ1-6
CASRSTLSGNSPLHF
TGTGCCAGCAGGTCAACACTTTCGGGTAATTCACCCCTCCACTTT
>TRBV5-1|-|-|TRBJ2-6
CASSLGGASGANVLTF
TGCGCCAGCAGCTTGGGCGGGGCGTCCGGGGCCAACGTCCTGACTTTC
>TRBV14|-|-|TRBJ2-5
CASSQLATQQETQYF
TGTGCCAGCAGCCAATTGGCAACCCAACAAGAGACCCAGTACTTC
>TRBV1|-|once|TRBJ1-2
CTSSHPTGLDYTF
TGCACCAGCAGCCACCCTACAGGCCTGGACTACACCTTC
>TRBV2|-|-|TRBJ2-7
CASSAAEGDILYEQYF
TGTGCCAGCAGTGCAGCTGAGGGGGACATCCTCTACGAGCAGTACTTC
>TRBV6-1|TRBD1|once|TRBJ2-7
CASSEMIRSQRTGTGEQYF
TGTGCCAGCAGTGAAATGATACGCTCACAGCGGACAGGGACTGGAGAGCAGTACTTC
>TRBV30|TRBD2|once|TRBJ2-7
CAWGTRSYEQYF
TGTGCCTGGGGGACTAGAAGTTACGAGCAGTACTTC
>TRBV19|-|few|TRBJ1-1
CASSIFNPDTEAFF
TGTGCCAGTAGTATCTTTAACCCGGACACTGAAGCTTTCTTT
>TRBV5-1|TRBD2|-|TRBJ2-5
CASSYGLAGGYQETQYF
TGCGCCAGCAGCTACGGACTAGCGGGGGGGTACCAAGAGACCCAGTACTTC
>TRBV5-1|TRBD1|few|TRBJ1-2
CASSGGQRNGYTF
TGCGCCAGCAGCGGGGGACAGAGAAATGGCTACACCTTC
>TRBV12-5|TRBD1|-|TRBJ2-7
CASGFGQGAYEQYF
TGTGCTAGTGGTTTCGGACAGGGAGCCTACGAGCAGTACTTC
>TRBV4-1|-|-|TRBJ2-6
CASSQVRGSGANVLTF
TGCGCCAGCAGCCAAGTAAGGGGTTCCGGGGCCAACGTCCTGACTTTC
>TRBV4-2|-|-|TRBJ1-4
CASSQDPGEKLFF
TGTGCCAGCAGCCAAGATCCCGGTGAAAAACTGTTTTTT
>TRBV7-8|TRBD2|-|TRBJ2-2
CAAGKTRLAIIGELFF
TGTGCCGCCGGGAAGACCCGACTAGCGATTATCGGGGAGCTGTTTTTT
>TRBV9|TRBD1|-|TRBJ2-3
CASSDPQGAGTDTQYF
TGTGCCAGCAGCGACCCGCAGGGGGCGGGCACAGATACGCAGTATTTT
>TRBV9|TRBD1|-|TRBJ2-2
CASSSRQGAGELFF
TGTGCCAGCAGCTCCAGACAGGGCGCGGGGGAGCTGTTTTTT
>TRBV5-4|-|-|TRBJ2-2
CASSPRGPRVTGELFF
TGTGCCAGCAGCCCGCGGGGGCCCCGGGTCACCGGGGAGCTGTTTTTT
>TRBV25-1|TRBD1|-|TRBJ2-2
CASSGIPGQGNTGELFF
TGTGCCAGCAGTGGAATACCCGGACAGGGGAATACCGGGGAGCTGTTTTTT
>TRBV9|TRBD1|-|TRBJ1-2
CASSAAGGDYGYTF
TGTGCCAGCAGCGCGGCAGGGGGCGACTATGGCTACACCTTC
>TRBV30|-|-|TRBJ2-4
CAWSSGSDIQYF
TGTGCCTGGAGTTCCGGGTCAGACATTCAGTACTTC
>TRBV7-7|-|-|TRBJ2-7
CASSLALDSYEQYF
TGTGCTAGCAGCTTAGCCCTGGACAGCTACGAGCAGTACTTC
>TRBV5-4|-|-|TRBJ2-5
CASSSEWETQYF
TGTGCCAGCAGCTCGGAGTGGGAGACCCAGTACTTC
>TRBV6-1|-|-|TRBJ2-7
CASSDGASSYEQYF
TGTGCCAGCAGTGATGGGGCGAGCTCCTACGAGCAGTACTTC
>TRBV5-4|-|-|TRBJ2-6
CASSYMTGANVLTF
TGTGCCAGCAGCTACATGACTGGGGCCAACGTCCTGACTTTC
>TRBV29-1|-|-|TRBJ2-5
CSALGASETQYF
TGCAGCGCGCTCGGAGCGAGCGAGACCCAGTACTTC
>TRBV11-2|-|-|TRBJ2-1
CASSLGNRGGYNEQFF
TGTGCCAGCAGCTTAGGGAACAGGGGGGGATACAATGAGCAGTTCTTC
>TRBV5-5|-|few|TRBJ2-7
CASSLAPSYEQYF
TGTGCCAGCAGCTTAGCGCCTTCCTACGAGCAGTACTTC
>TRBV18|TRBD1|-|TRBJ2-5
CASSPRQGRETQYF
TGTGCCAGCTCACCACGACAGGGGAGAGAGACCCAGTACTTC
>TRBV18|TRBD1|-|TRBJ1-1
CASSPPGTGATEAFF
TGTGCCAGCTCACCTCCCGGGACAGGGGCCACTGAAGCTTTCTTT
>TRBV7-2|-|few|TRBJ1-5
CASSLHRDSNQPQHF
TGTGCCAGCAGCTTACACAGGGATAGCAATCAGCCCCAGCATTTT
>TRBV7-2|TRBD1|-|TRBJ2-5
CASSPRTGVETQYF
TGTGCCAGCAGCCCACGGACAGGGGTGGAGACCCAGTACTTC
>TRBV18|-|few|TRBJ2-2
CASSGTVTGELFF
TGTGCCAGCTCAGGGACTGTCACCGGGGAGCTGTTTTTT
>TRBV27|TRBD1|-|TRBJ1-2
CASRDVTGWSDGYTF
TGTGCCAGCAGAGACGTGACAGGGTGGTCTGATGGCTACACCTTC
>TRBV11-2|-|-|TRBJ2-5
CASSGGYQETQYF
TGTGCCAGCAGCGGGGGCTACCAAGAGACCCAGTACTTC
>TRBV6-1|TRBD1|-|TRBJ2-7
CASSETLDRTYEQYF
TGTGCCAGCAGTGAAACTCTGGACAGGACCTACGAGCAGTACTTC
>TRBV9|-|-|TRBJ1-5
CASSVVPGDQPQHF
TGTGCCAGCAGCGTAGTGCCAGGGGATCAGCCCCAGCATTTT
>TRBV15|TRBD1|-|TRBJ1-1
CATENRGANTEAFF
TGTGCCACGGAAAACAGGGGCGCCAACACTGAAGCTTTCTTT
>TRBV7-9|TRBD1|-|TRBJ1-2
CASSLLGGGDGYTF
TGTGCCAGCAGCTTACTCGGAGGGGGCGACGGCTACACCTTC
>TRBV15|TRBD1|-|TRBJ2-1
CATSREWTGGANEQFF
TGTGCCACCAGCAGAGAATGGACAGGGGGGGCCAATGAGCAGTTCTTC
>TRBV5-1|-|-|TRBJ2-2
CASSFQGDTGELFF
TGCGCCAGCAGTTTCCAGGGTGACACCGGGGAGCTGTTTTTT
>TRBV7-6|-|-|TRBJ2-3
CASGNRSPDTQYF
TGTGCCAGCGGTAACAGGTCCCCAGATACGCAGTATTTT
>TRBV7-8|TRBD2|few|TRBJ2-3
CASSFGTSGGFTDTQYF
TGTGCCAGCAGCTTTGGGACTAGCGGGGGGTTCACAGATACGCAGTATTTT
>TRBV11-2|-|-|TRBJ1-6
CASSLAGRIYNSPLHF
TGTGCCAGCAGCTTAGCCGGGAGAATCTATAATTCACCCCTCCACTTT
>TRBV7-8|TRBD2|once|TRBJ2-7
CASSWAGGSYEQYF
TGTGCCAGCAGCTGGGCGGGGGGGAGTTACGAGCAGTACTTC
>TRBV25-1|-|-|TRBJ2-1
CASSDGQLGPYNEQFF
TGTGCCAGCAGTGATGGTCAGTTGGGCCCCTACAATGAGCAGTTCTTC
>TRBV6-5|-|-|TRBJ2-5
CASGTSPETQYF
TGTGCCAGCGGAACTAGCCCGGAGACCCAGTACTTC
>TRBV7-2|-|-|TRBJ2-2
CASSPPERGHGELFF
TGTGCCAGCAGCCCTCCCGAGCGGGGACACGGGGAGCTGTTTTTT
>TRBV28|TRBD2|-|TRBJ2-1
CASSLPTSGGSYNEQFF
TGTGCCAGCAGTTTACCCACTAGCGGGGGGTCCTACAATGAGCAGTTCTTC
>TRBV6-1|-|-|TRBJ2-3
CASSGRVYTDTQYF
TGTGCCAGCAGTGGCAGGGTTTACACAGATACGCAGTATTTT